This T cell receptor (beta chain) was found in a study of blood T cell repertoires in COVID-19. Study-level information: Spain, Italy and the United States supplied samples that represented acute and convalescent COVID-19. From T cells, B-cell-depleted T cells, or PBMCs came the material, which was cDNA or gDNA.

Per the study methods: Amplified reference gene primers provided the basis for estimating nucleated cell counts. The protocol was immunoSEQ multiplex PCR, while the TCRdb copy is restricted to in-frame clones and leaves out a portion. Clonal size and the V and J genes are those of that table, whereas D and trimming came from the DNA. The sample yields some 150,000 clones, about 80% seen once. Material for sequencing was peripheral blood. This sequence originates from a woman between 70 and 85 years old with acute or convalescent COVID-19.

CDR3 DNA: TGTGCCAGCAGCCCCGGGACAGGGCTCTCCTACGAGCAGTACTTC. Amino acids: CASSPGTGLSYEQYF. J is TRBJ2-7 and V is TRBV11-3, with 9 bases that match TRBD1. Germline V gene sequence: CDR1 SGHNT, CDR2 YENEEA. Unmatched junction bases numbered 5, after V lost 5 bases and J lost 0 bases. CDR3 size: 15 residues. The full variable domain, in which reference TRBV11-3 and TRBJ2-7 provide the parts outside the CDR3, is EAGVVQSPRYKIIEKKQPVAFWCNPISGHNTLYWYLQNLGQGPELLIRYENEEAVDDSQLPKDRFSAERLKGVDSTLKIQPAELGDSAVYLCASSPGTGLSYEQYFGPGTRLTVT.